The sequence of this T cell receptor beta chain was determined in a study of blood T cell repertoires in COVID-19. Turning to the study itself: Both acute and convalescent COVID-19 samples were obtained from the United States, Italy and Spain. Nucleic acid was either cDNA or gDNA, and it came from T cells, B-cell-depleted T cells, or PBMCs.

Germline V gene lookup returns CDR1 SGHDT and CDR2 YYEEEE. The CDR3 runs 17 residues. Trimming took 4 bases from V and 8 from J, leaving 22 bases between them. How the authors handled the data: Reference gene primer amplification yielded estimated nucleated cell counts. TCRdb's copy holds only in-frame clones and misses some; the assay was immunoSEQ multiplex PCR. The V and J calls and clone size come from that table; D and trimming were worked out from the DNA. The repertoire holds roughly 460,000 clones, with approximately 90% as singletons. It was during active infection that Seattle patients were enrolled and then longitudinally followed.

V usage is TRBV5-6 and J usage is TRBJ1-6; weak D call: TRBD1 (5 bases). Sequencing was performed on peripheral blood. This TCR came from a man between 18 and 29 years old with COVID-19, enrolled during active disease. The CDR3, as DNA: TGTGCCAGCAGCCCACAGGAGAGACGCTCATCGGATTCACCCCTCCACTTT. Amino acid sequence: CASSPQERRSSDSPLHF.